This record looks at one T cell receptor (beta chain) sequence and its context. Antigen specificity is unknown. This specimen belongs to a study of cytomegalovirus exposure and HLA in healthy donors. The wider study: Membership in the Caucasian-associated ancestry cluster was found for around four fifths of 350 to 450 genotyped donors.

Findings and caveats of the study: Rarity characterized most TCR sequences, yet some public TCRs appeared in many donors. CMV serostatus was the sole immune exposure data available. Accurate prediction of HLA-A and HLA-B alleles (for most subjects) was reportedly achieved from TCR beta sequences.

The PCR was carried out with 60 Vbeta primers and 13 Jbeta primers. Data came from immunoSEQ multiplex PCR; TCRdb stores just in-frame clones and leaves some out. The sample has hundreds of thousands of clones, just over 70% seen once. Sequencing was carried out using PBMCs. This sequence originates from a female donor in good health and CMV-seronegative.

The chain's CDR3 is CASSPQGNTEAFF. The CDR3 DNA follows: TGTGCCAGCAGCCCACAGGGGAACACTGAAGCTTTCTTT. The chain links TRBV7-3 to TRBJ1-1; maybe TRBD1 (6 bases). Germline CDR1 reads SGHTA; CDR2 reads FQGTGA. The length of the CDR3 is 13 residues. V was cut by 5 bases and J by 1 base, with 8 bases left in between.